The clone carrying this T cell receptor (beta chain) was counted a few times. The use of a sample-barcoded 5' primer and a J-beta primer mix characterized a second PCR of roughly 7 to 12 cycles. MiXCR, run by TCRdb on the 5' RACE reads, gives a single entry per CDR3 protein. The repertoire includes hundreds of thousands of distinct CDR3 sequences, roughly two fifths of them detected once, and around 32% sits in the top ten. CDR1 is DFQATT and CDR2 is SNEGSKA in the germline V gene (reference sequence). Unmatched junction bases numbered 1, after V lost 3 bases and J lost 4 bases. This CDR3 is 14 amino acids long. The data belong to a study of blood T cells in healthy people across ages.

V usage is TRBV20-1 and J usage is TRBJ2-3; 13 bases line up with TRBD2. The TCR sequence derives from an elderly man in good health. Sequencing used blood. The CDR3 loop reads CSASTSGRADTQYF. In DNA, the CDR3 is TGCAGTGCTAGTACTAGCGGGAGGGCAGATACGCAGTATTTT.